The entry below gives a single T cell receptor (beta chain) sequence along with its context. Its antigen remains unidentified. The data stem from a study of cytomegalovirus exposure and HLA in healthy donors. This donor's record omits CMV serostatus. Looked up from germline, CDR1 is GTSNPN and CDR2 is SVGIG (reference sequence). V dropped 5 bases and J dropped 1 base, with 15 bases sitting between them. This CDR3 has 15 residues. The study, taken as a whole, reports: Follow-up analysis found HLA locus-dependent TCR association rates, highest for DRB1 and lowest for HLA-C. Rarity characterized most TCR sequences, yet some public TCRs appeared in many donors. When analyzed later, a missense DCLRE1C variant was found to be linked to TCR beta V- and J-gene trimming.

The PCR employed 60 Vbeta primers together with 13 Jbeta primers. Some clones are missing from TCRdb's copy, which holds only in-frame ones; the method was immunoSEQ multiplex PCR. The data hold some 150,000 clones, with roughly 80% observed a single time. The source material was PBMCs. The rearrangement links TRBV30 to TRBJ1-5; no firm D call. The source is a human donor in good health. In DNA, the CDR3 is TGTGCCTGGGGCCCCCCCCCGGGAAGCAATCAGCCCCAGCATTTT. It translates to CAWGPPPGSNQPQHF.